Below, 25 T cell receptor beta chains from the same sample are listed, as sequenced in a study of OX40 agonist ivuxolimab in advanced cancers. Data came from immunoSEQ multiplex PCR; TCRdb stores just in-frame clones and leaves some out. The top ten hold roughly 2.5% of the sample, which has approximately 82,000 clones, more than 80% seen once. The source material was CD4+ or CD8+ T cells sorted from blood, sampled in a trial of the OX40 agonist ivuxolimab. The receptors stem from an adult with an advanced solid tumor such as melanoma, head and neck, liver or kidney cancer.

V gene TRBV5-1 combines with J gene TRBJ1-2, with unresolved D. CDR1 is SGHRS and CDR2 is YFSETQ in the germline V gene. Trimming took off 4 bases at V and 1 base at J, with 14 bases between the two ends. The CDR3 length is 15 residues. In DNA, the CDR3 is TGCGCCAGCAGCGAATCCCCTTTAAATAACTATGGCTACACCTTC. Encoded protein: CASSESPLNNYGYTF.

This clone was seen a few times. The V gene is TRBV19, the J gene TRBJ1-6, with D possibly being TRBD1 (5 bases). This CDR3 is 15 amino acids long. CDR1 and CDR2 (germline): LNHDA, SQIVND (reference sequence). Trimming cost V 6 bases and J 7 bases, with 16 bases left between them. As DNA, the CDR3 is TGTGCCAGTAGCCTACAGGAAAATCCCAATTCACCCCTCCACTTT. Amino acid sequence: CASSLQENPNSPLHF.

A remark on this clone: A junction boundary mismatches the germline segment, possibly from a read error. The gene calls are TRBV15 and TRBJ2-1; a possible D gene is TRBD1 (6 bases). CDR1 LNHNV and CDR2 YYDKDF come from the germline V gene (reference sequence). This CDR3 contains 16 residues. The CDR3 is CATSRGRTVLNNEQFF. CDR3 in DNA: TGTGCCACCAGTAGAGGTCGGACAGTGCTCAACAATGAGCAGTTCTTC.

J is TRBJ2-2 and V is TRBV6-5; a weak D match, TRBD1 (6 bases). The CDR3 is 15 residues long. Germline CDR1 MNHEY, CDR2 SVGAGI. The V end was cut by 11 bases, the J end by 4 bases, with 20 bases between. The CDR3 loop is CACASRTAFTGELFF. The CDR3 bases are TGTGCCTGTGCGTCCAGGACAGCTTTCACCGGGGAGCTGTTTTTT.

V usage is TRBV2 and J usage is TRBJ2-3; TRBD1 aligns across 8 bases. Germline-derived CDR1 and CDR2 are SNHLY and FYNNEI. V trimming: 5 bases; J trimming: 14 bases; junction bases outside the gene matches: 12. This CDR3 has 13 amino acids. The CDR3 spells CASSSDQGADPYF. The CDR3 nucleotides are TGTGCCAGCAGTTCGGACCAGGGGGCAGACCCGTATTTT.

Here the CDR3 reads CASSLDFGEQYF. The CDR3, as DNA: TGTGCCAGCAGTCTGGACTTCGGGGAGCAGTACTTC. The chain carries TRBV2 and TRBJ2-7, with D possibly matching TRBD2 (5 bases). CDR3 length equals 12 residues. Per germline, CDR1 SNHLY and CDR2 FYNNEI. V was shortened by 5 bases and J by 7 bases, with 12 bases between the two germline ends.

The chain has TRBV27 and TRBJ1-2; 9 bases match TRBD1. The CDR3 runs 16 residues. The junction had 4 bases not matched to a gene; V was cut back by 0 bases and J by 2 bases. Germline V gene sequence: CDR1 MNHEY, CDR2 SMNVEV (reference sequence). CDR3 protein: CASSLSGTGKNYGYTF. In DNA, the CDR3 is TGTGCCAGCAGTTTATCGGGGACAGGGAAAAACTATGGCTACACCTTC.

The table lists this clone with a few counts. The rearrangement uses TRBV30 and TRBJ2-7; 8 positions match TRBD2. The germline V gene has CDR1 GTSNPN and CDR2 SVGIG (reference sequence). The CDR3 extends over 15 amino acids. The junction had 9 bases not matched to a gene; V was cut back by 2 bases and J by 3 bases. CDR3 DNA sequence: TGTGCCTGGAGTCCTCAGCGGGGGTTTAACTACGAGCAGTACTTC. Translation gives CAWSPQRGFNYEQYF. Looking up the rest from reference TRBV30 and TRBJ2-7 gives the full variable domain: SQTIHQWPATLVQPVGSPLSLECTVEGTSNPNLYWYRQAAGRGLQLLFYSVGIGQISSEVPQNLSASRPQDRQFILSSKKLLLSDSGFYLCAWSPQRGFNYEQYFGPGTRLTVT.

The chain carries TRBV28 and TRBJ2-2, with D possibly TRBD2 on 5 matching bases. CDR1 is MDHEN and CDR2 is SYDVKM in the germline V gene. The ends were cut back, 4 bases at V and 7 bases at J, with 16 bases in the middle. The CDR3 loop spans 15 amino acids. The CDR3 nucleotides read TGTGCCAGCAGTTCCGGGCCCAGCGGTGGCGGGGAGCTGTTTTTT. Protein: CASSSGPSGGGELFF.

The chain carries TRBV5-1 and TRBJ2-3; D is possibly TRBD2 (6 bases). V was shortened by 2 bases and J by 0 bases, with 13 bases between the two germline ends. Germline loops: CDR1 SGHRS, CDR2 YFSETQ. This CDR3 contains 16 residues. The CDR3 DNA is TGCGCCAGCAGCTTATGGGGACTTCTGAGCACAGATACGCAGTATTTT. This sequence encodes CASSLWGLLSTDTQYF.

This clone has only one observation. The rearrangement uses TRBV5-4 and TRBJ1-5; the D gene is possibly TRBD1 (5 bases). Between the trimmed V and J ends, which lost 4 bases and 5 bases, there was a span of 16 bases. Looked up from germline, CDR1 is SGHNT and CDR2 is YYREEE (reference sequence). This CDR3 is built from 15 residues. CDR3 DNA: TGTGCCAGCAGCACCGGAGGGGCCAGCGATCAGCCCCAGCATTTT. This translates into CASSTGGASDQPQHF. Together with reference TRBV5-4 and TRBJ1-5, the CDR3 gives the full variable domain: ETGVTQSPTHLIKTRGQQVTLRCSSQSGHNTVSWYQQALGQGPQFIFQYYREEENGRGNFPPRFSGLQFPNYSSELNVNALELDDSALYLCASSTGGASDQPQHFGDGTRLSIL.

The chain uses TRBV4-2 and TRBJ2-5; a possible D gene is TRBD1 (5 bases). V was shortened by 0 bases and J by 5 bases, with 16 bases between the two germline ends. Germline V gene lookup returns CDR1 LGHNA and CDR2 YNFKEQ. The CDR3 extends over 16 amino acids. CDR3 region: CASSQEEGGARETQYF. DNA for the CDR3: TGTGCCAGCAGCCAAGAGGAAGGTGGGGCGAGGGAGACCCAGTACTTC.

This chain uses TRBV5-6 with TRBJ1-6; TRBD1 is a possible D gene (5 bases). Germline lookup yields CDR1 SGHDT and CDR2 YYEEEE. CDR3 length: 16 residues. V lost 2 bases and J 5 bases, leaving 14 bases between the germline ends. The CDR3: CASSFGLGRDNSPLHF. CDR3 nucleotides: TGTGCCAGCAGCTTCGGTTTGGGACGGGATAATTCACCCCTCCACTTT.

The J gene is TRBJ2-3, the V gene TRBV27; 8 bases agree with TRBD2. The germline gives CDR1 MNHEY, CDR2 SMNVEV (reference sequence). CDR3 length equals 15 residues. The trim removed 4 bases at V and 5 bases at J, leaving 8 bases unmatched. DNA for the CDR3: TGTGCCAGCAGTTCGCGGGGGGCCCGGGAAGATACGCAGTATTTT. It specifies CASSSRGAREDTQYF.

This chain joins TRBV5-1 and TRBJ2-3; 7 nucleotides agree with TRBD2. V lost 4 bases, J lost 2 bases, and 19 bases stayed unmatched. From germline, CDR1 is SGHRS and CDR2 YFSETQ. The CDR3 is made up of 19 amino acids. CDR3: CASSPSYFSQRGYTDTQYF. The DNA for the CDR3 is TGCGCCAGCAGCCCCAGCTATTTCAGCCAGCGGGGCTACACAGATACGCAGTATTTT.

In DNA form, the CDR3 reads TGCGCCACCGCCCGGGACAGGACGTACGAGCAGTACTTC. This sequence encodes CATARDRTYEQYF. The V gene is TRBV10-1, the J gene TRBJ2-7; 8 bases map to TRBD1. J gave up 4 bases and V 10 bases, and 9 bases lay outside the gene matches. CDR3 length equals 13 residues. In germline, CDR1 is WNHNN, CDR2 SYGVQD (reference sequence).

The J gene is TRBJ1-1, the V gene TRBV7-3; possibly TRBD1 for D (5 bases). V shed 0 bases and J shed 10 bases, with 18 bases lying between them. Germline CDR1 and CDR2: SGHTA and FQGTGA. The CDR3 consists of 15 residues. CDR3 nucleotides: TGTGCCAGCAGCTTAACGTTTTCAGGGATCGCTCGAGCTTTCTTT. Translation: CASSLTFSGIARAFF.

This sequence joins TRBV6-1 and TRBJ2-7; D unclear. The CDR3 has 15 residues. V was trimmed by 0 bases and J by 0 bases, leaving 9 bases between them. The germline V gene encodes CDR1 MNHNS and CDR2 SASEGT. The DNA for the CDR3 is TGTGCCAGCAGTGAAGCGCCGGCAGCCTCCTACGAGCAGTACTTC. Its translation is CASSEAPAASYEQYF.

The chain links TRBV19 to TRBJ1-2; weak D call: TRBD1 (5 bases). The V and J ends lost 3 bases and 4 bases respectively, with 15 bases between them. In germline, CDR1 is LNHDA, CDR2 SQIVND (reference sequence). This CDR3 comprises 15 residues. The CDR3 DNA sequence: TGTGCCAGTAGTATCCTCGCCAGGGAGGCCTATGGCTACACCTTC. This gives the protein CASSILAREAYGYTF.

This clone was detected only once. The CDR3 DNA follows: TGTGCCAGCAGCTTTGAATTGGGCGAGCAGTACTTC. This gives the protein CASSFELGEQYF. The V gene is TRBV11-3, the J gene TRBJ2-7, with no clear D. Trimming took off 3 bases at V and 6 bases at J, with 9 bases between the two ends. CDR1 is SGHNT and CDR2 is YENEEA in the germline V gene. The CDR3 length is 12 residues.

V is TRBV28 and J is TRBJ2-3; no reliable D call. This CDR3 contains 15 residues. Trimming cost V 3 bases and J 1 base, with 11 bases left between them. From germline, CDR1 is MDHEN and CDR2 SYDVKM. Written as DNA, the CDR3 is TGTGCCAGCAGTTTGTCCGGTATGGGCACAGATACGCAGTATTTT. Amino acid sequence: CASSLSGMGTDTQYF.

The chain employs TRBV6-1 and TRBJ1-6, with D perhaps matching TRBD1 (6 bases). V was pared by 3 bases and J by 9 bases, with 15 bases between. Germline V gene lookup returns CDR1 MNHNS and CDR2 SASEGT. The CDR3 spans 15 residues. The CDR3 bases are TGTGCCAGCAGTGACCCCGGACAGCCCGGTTCACCCCTCCACTTT. It encodes CASSDPGQPGSPLHF.

This clone was detected a few times. The rearrangement uses TRBV9 and TRBJ2-7, with D hard to call. Germline CDR1 reads SGDLS; CDR2 reads YYNGEE. Trimming left V 0 bases short and J 2 bases short, with 9 bases between. CDR3 length: 14 residues. The CDR3 DNA follows: TGTGCCAGCAGCGTAGACCTAAACGCCTACGAGCAGTACTTC. Its translation: CASSVDLNAYEQYF.

The chain links TRBV6-1 to TRBJ1-3; D may be TRBD1 (5 bases). Germline-derived CDR1 and CDR2 are MNHNS and SASEGT. The CDR3 length is 17 residues. The ends were cut back, 0 bases at V and 1 base at J, with 13 bases in the middle. The CDR3 DNA reads as TGTGCCAGCAGTGAAGCCGGGGGAGTGGTATCTGGAAACACCATATATTTT. Translating it yields CASSEAGGVVSGNTIYF.

The rearrangement joins TRBV18 to TRBJ2-7; D remains ambiguous. CDR1 and CDR2 from the germline V gene are KGHSH and LQKENI. The CDR3 extends over 14 amino acids. The V gene lost 3 bases and the J gene lost 0 bases, with 9 bases spanning the gap. CDR3 region: CASSPYTASYEQYF. Written as DNA, the CDR3 is TGTGCCAGCTCACCTTACACAGCCTCCTACGAGCAGTACTTC. The whole variable domain, filled in from reference TRBV18 and TRBJ2-7, reads NAGVMQNPRHLVRRRGQEARLRCSPMKGHSHVYWYRQLPEEGLKFMVYLQKENIIDESGMPKERFSAEFPKEGPSILRIQQVVRGDSAAYFCASSPYTASYEQYFGPGTRLTVT.